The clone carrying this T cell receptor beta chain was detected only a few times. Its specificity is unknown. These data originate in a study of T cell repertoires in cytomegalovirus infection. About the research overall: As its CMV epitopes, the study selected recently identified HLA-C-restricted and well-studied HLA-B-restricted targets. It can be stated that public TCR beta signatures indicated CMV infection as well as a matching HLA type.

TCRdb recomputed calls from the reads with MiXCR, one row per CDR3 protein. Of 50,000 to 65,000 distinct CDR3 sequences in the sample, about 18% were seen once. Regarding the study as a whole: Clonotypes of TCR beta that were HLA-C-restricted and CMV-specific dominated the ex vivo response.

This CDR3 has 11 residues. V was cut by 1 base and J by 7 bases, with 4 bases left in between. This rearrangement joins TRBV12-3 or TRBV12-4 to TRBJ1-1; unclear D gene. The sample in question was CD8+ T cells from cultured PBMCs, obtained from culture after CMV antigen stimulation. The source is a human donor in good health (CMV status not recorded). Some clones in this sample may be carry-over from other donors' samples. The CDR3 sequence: CASSLGVEAFF. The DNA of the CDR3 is TGTGCCAGCAGTTTAGGTGTTGAAGCTTTCTTT.